This T cell receptor beta chain was found in a study of chemoradiotherapy in HPV16-positive cancers. Per germline, CDR1 SSHAT and CDR2 FNYEAQ (reference sequence). CDR3 length: 19 amino acids. Profiled with immunoSEQ multiplex PCR; TCRdb holds only in-frame clones, not every one. The sample has 6,000 to 8,000 clones; less than 90% are singletons. Repeated repertoire sampling spanned the course of chemoradiotherapy. Worth noting for this clone: One junction end does not reproduce the germline sequence, and a read error may be involved.

Collection took place from a patient who underwent chemoradiotherapy. The sequence derives from a human donor with HPV-associated anogenital cancer. The chain has TRBV7-7 and TRBJ1-2; 8 bases line up with TRBD1. In nucleotides, the CDR3 is TGTGCTAGCAGCTTAGTTGCTCGGGTCGTGGACAGGGTTGACTATGGCTACACCTTC. It encodes CASSLVARVVDRVDYGYTF. Looking up the rest from reference TRBV7-7 and TRBJ1-2 gives the full variable domain: GAGVSQSPRYKVTKRGQDVTLRCDPISSHATLYWYQQALGQGPEFLTYFNYEAQPDKSGLPSDRFSAERPEGSISTLTIQRTEQRDSAMYRCASSLVARVVDRVDYGYTFGSGTRLTVV.